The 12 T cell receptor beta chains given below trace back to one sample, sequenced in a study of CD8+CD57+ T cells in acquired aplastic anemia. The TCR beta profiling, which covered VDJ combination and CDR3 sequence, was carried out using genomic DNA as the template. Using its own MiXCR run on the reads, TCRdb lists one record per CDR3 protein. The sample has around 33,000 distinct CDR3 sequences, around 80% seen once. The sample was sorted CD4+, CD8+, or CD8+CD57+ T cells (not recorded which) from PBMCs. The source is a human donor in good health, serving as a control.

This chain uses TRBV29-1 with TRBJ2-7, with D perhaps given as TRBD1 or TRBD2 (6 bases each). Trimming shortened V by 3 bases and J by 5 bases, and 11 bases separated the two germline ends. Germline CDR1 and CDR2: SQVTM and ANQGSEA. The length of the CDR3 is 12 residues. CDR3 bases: TGCAGCGTTGAGGGGGGCCGCCACGAGCAGTACTTC. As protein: CSVEGGRHEQYF.

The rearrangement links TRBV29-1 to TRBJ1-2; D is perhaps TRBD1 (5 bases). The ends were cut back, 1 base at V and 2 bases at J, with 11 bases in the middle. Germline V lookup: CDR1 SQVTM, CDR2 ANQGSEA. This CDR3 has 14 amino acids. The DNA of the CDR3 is TGCAGCGTTGAAGGACAGCTTAGGAACTATGGCTACACCTTC. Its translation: CSVEGQLRNYGYTF.

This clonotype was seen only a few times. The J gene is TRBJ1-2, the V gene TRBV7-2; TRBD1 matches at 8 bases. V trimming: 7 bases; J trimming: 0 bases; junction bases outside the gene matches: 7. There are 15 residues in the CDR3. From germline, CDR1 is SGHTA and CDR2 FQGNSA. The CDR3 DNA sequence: TGTGCCAGCACCCGGTGGACAGGGACTAACTATGGCTACACCTTC. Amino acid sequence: CASTRWTGTNYGYTF.

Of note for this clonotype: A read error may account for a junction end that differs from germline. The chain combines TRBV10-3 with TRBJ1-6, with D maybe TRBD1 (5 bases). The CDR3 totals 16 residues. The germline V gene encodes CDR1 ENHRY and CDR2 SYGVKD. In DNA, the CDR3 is TGTGCCATCGGTGACAGTGACAACCTCTATAATTCACCCCTCCACTTT. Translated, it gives CAIGDSDNLYNSPLHF.

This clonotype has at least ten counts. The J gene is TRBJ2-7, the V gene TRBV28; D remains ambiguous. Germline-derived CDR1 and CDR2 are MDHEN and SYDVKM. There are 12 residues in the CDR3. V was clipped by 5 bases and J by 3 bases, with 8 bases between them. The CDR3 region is CASSPSLYEQYF. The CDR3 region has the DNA TGTGCCAGCAGTCCCTCCCTCTACGAGCAGTACTTC.

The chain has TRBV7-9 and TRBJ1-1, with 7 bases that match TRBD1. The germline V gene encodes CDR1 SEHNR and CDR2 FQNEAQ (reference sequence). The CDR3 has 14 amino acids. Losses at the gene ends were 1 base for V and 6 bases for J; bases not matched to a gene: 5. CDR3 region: CASSLVFQGAEAFF. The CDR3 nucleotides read TGTGCCAGCAGCTTAGTTTTTCAGGGGGCTGAAGCTTTCTTT.

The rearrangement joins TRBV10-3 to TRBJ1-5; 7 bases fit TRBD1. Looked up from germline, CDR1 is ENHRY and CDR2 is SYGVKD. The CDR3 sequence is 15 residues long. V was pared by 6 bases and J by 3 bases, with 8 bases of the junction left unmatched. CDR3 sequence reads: CAISQGDLNNQPQHF. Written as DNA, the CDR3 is TGTGCCATCAGCCAGGGGGACCTTAACAATCAGCCCCAGCATTTT.

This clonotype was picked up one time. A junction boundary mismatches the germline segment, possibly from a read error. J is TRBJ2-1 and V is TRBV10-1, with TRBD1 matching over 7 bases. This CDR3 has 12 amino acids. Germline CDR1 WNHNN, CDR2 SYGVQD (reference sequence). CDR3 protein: CAISQDRERRNF. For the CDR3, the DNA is TGTGCCATCAGTCAAGACAGGGAAAGGCGCAATTTC.

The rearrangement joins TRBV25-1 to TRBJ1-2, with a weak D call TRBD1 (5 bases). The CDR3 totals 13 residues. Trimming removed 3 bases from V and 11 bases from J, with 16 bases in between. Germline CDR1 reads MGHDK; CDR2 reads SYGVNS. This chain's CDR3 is CASSDGSRDGYTF. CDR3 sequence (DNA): TGTGCCAGCAGTGATGGGTCTAGGGACGGATACACCTTC.

The CDR3 is CASSTTGGNTEAFF. In DNA, the CDR3 is TGTGCCAGTAGTACGACAGGAGGCAACACTGAAGCTTTCTTT. V and J are TRBV19 and TRBJ1-1, with D possibly TRBD1 on 6 matching bases. Germline CDR1 is LNHDA and CDR2 is SQIVND (reference sequence). The CDR3 totals 14 residues. V was pared by 4 bases and J by 2 bases, with 11 bases between.

The CDR3 DNA follows: TGCAGCGTTGTACAGACAGGGGGCCCAAACTACGAGCAGTACTTC. It specifies CSVVQTGGPNYEQYF. The chain has TRBV29-1 and TRBJ2-7, with 10 bases aligning to TRBD1. With V trimmed by 4 bases and J by 3 bases, 9 bases remained unmatched. The V gene's germline CDR1 is SQVTM and CDR2 ANQGSEA. This CDR3 comprises 15 residues.

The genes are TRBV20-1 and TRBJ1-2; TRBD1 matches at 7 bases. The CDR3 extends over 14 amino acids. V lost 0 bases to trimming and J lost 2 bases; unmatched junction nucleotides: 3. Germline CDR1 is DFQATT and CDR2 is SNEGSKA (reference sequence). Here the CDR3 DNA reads TGCAGTGCTAGAGAACAGGGGCAAAACTATGGCTACACCTTC. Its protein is CSAREQGQNYGYTF.